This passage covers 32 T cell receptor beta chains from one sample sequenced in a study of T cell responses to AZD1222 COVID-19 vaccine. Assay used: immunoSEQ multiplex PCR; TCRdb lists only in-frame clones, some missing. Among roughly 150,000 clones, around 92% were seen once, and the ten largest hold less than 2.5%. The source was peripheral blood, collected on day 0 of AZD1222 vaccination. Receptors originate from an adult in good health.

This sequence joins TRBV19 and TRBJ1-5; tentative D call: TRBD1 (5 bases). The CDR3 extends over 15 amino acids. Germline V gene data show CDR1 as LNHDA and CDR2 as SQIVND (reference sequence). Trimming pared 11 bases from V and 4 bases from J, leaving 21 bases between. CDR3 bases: TGTGCCTCTAGCGGCCCAGGGTTATCAAATCAGCCCCAGCATTTT. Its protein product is CASSGPGLSNQPQHF.

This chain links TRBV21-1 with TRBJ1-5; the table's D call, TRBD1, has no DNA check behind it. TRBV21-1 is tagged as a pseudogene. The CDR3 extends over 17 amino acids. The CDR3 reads CASRTRTGQGCNQPQHF. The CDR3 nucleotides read TGTGCCAGCAGAACTCGAACGGGACAGGGCTGCAATCAGCCCCAGCATTTT.

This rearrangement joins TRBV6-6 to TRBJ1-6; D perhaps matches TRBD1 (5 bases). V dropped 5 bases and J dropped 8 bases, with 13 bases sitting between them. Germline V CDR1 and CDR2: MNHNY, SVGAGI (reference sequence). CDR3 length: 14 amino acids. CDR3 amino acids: CASSGGTSYSPLHF. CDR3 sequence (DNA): TGTGCCAGCAGTGGGGGGACCTCTTATTCACCCCTCCACTTT.

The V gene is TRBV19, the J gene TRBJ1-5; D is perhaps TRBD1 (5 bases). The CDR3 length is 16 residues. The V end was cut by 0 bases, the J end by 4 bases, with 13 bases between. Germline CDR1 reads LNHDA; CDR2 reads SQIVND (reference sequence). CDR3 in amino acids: CASSIDTGAGNQPQHF. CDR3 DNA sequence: TGTGCCAGTAGTATAGATACCGGGGCAGGGAATCAGCCCCAGCATTTT.

The CDR3 sequence: CASSQDAGAGELFF. The CDR3 DNA follows: TGTGCCAGCAGCCAAGATGCGGGGGCCGGGGAGCTGTTTTTT. The chain uses TRBV4-2 and TRBJ2-2; TRBD2 aligns across 7 bases. Germline CDR1 reads LGHNA; CDR2 reads YNFKEQ. The CDR3 length is 14 residues. Unmatched junction bases numbered 1, after V lost 0 bases and J lost 6 bases.

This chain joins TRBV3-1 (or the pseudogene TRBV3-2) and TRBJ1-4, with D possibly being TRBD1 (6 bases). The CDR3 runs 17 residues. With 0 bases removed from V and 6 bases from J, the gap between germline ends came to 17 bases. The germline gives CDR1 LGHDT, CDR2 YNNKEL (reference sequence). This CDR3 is CASSQDRGGRGDEKLFF. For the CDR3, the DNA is TGTGCCAGCAGCCAAGATCGGGGGGGCAGGGGAGATGAAAAACTGTTTTTT.

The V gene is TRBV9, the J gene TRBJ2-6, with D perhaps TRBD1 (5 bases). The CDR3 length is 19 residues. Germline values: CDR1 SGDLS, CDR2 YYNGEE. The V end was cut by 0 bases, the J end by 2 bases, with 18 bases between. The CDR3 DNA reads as TGTGCCAGCAGCGTAGTCGGCTTGGGGCCGACCCCTGGGGCCAACGTCCTGACTTTC. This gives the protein CASSVVGLGPTPGANVLTF.

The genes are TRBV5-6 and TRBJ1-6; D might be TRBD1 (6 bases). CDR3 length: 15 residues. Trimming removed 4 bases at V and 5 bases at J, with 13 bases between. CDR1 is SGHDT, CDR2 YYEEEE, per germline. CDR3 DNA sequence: TGTGCCAGCAGCGCACATACAGGGAATAATTCACCCCTCCACTTT. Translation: CASSAHTGNNSPLHF.

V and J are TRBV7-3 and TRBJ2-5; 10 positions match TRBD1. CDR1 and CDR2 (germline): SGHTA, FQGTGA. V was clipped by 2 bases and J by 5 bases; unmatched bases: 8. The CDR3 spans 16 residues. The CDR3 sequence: CASSLLYMGQGETQYF. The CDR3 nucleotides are TGTGCCAGCAGCTTATTATATATGGGACAGGGGGAGACCCAGTACTTC.

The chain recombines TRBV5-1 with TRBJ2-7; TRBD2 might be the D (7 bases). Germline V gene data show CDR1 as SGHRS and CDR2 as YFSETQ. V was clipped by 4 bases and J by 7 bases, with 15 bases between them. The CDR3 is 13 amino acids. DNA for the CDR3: TGCGCCAGCAGCACAGGGACTACCGCTGAGCAGTACTTC. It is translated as CASSTGTTAEQYF.

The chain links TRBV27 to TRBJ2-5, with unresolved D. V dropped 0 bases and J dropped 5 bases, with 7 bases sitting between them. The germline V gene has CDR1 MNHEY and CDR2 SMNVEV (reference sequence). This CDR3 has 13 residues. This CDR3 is CASSLSVGETQYF. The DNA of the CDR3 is TGTGCCAGCAGTTTATCGGTGGGGGAGACCCAGTACTTC.

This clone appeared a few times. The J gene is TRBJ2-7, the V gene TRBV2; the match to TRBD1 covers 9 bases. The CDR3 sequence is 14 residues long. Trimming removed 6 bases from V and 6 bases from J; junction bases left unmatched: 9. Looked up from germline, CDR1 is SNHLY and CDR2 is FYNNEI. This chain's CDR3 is CASRDNRGLGEQYF. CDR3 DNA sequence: TGTGCCAGCAGGGATAACAGGGGGCTGGGCGAGCAGTACTTC.

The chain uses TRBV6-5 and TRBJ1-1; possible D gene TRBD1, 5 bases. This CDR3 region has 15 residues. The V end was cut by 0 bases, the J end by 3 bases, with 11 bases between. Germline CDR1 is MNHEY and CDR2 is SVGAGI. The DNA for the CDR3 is TGTGCCAGCAGTTACTCGATAGGGGTGGACACTGAAGCTTTCTTT. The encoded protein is CASSYSIGVDTEAFF.

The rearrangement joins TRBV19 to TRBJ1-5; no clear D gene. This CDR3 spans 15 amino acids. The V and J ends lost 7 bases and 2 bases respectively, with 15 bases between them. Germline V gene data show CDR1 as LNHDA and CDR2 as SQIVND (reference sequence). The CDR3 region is CASMERGDGNQPQHF. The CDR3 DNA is TGTGCCAGTATGGAAAGAGGAGACGGCAATCAGCCCCAGCATTTT.

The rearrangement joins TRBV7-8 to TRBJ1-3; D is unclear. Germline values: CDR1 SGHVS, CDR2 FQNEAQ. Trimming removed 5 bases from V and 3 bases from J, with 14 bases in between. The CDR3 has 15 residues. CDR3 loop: CASSPRMTRGNTIYF. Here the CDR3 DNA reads TGTGCCAGCAGCCCCCGAATGACTCGTGGAAACACCATATATTTT.

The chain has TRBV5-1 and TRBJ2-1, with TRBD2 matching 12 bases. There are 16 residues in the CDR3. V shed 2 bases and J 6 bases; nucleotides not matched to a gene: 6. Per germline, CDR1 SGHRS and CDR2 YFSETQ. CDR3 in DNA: TGCGCCAGCAGCTTATTGGCTAGCGGGGGGGCCAATGAGCAGTTCTTC. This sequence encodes CASSLLASGGANEQFF.

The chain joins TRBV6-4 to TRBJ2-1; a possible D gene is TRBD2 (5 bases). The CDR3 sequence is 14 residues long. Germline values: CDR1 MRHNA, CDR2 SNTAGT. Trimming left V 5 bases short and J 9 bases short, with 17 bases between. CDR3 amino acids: CASSPGITFGEQFF. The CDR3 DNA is TGTGCCAGCAGTCCCGGGATTACATTTGGTGAGCAGTTCTTC.

CDR3 sequence reads: CATSRDQPSGGIYNEQFF. The CDR3, as DNA: TGTGCCACCAGCAGAGATCAGCCTAGCGGGGGGATTTACAATGAGCAGTTCTTC. The gene calls are TRBV15 and TRBJ2-1; 11 positions match TRBD2. After removal of 0 bases from V and 4 bases from J, the junction contained 8 bases not matched to a gene. There are 18 residues in the CDR3. Germline values: CDR1 LNHNV, CDR2 YYDKDF (reference sequence).

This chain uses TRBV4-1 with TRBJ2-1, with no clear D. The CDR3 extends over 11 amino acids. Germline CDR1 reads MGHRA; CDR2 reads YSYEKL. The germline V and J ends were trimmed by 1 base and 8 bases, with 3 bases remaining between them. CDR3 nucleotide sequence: TGCGCCAGCAGCCAAGCCTATGAGCAGTTCTTC. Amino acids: CASSQAYEQFF.

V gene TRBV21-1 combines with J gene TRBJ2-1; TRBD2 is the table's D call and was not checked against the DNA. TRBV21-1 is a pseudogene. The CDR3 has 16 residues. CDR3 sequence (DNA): TGTGCCAGCAGCAAAGAGGGGGGGAGCTCCTACAATGAGCAGTTCTTC. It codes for CASSKEGGSSYNEQFF.

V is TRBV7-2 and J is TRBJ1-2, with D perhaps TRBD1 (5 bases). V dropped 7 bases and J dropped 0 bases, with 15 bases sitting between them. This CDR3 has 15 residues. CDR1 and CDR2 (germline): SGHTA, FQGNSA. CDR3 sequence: CASIQGTTTNYGYTF. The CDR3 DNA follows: TGTGCCAGCATCCAGGGAACAACCACTAACTATGGCTACACCTTC.

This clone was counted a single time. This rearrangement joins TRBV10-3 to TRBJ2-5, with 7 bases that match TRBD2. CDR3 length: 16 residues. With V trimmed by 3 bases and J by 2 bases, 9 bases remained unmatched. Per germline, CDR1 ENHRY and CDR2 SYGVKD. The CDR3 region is CAISEGLAVSQETQYF. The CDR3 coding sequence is TGTGCCATCAGTGAAGGTCTAGCGGTTTCTCAAGAGACCCAGTACTTC.

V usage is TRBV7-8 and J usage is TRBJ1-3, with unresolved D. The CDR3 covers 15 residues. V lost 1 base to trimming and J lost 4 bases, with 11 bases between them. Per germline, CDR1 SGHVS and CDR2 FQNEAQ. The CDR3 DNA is TGTGCCAGCAGCTTAGTATCAGGCAAGGGAAACACCATATATTTT. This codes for CASSLVSGKGNTIYF.

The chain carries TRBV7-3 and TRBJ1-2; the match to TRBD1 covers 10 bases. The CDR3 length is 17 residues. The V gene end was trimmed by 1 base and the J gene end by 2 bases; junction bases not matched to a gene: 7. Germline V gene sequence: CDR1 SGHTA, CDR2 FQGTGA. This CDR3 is CASSLSAGQGSNYGYTF. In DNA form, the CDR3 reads TGTGCCAGCAGCTTAAGCGCGGGACAGGGGTCGAACTATGGCTACACCTTC.

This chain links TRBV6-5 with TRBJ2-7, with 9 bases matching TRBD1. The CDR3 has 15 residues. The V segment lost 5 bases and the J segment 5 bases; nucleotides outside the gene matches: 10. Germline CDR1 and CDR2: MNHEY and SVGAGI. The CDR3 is CASSPGTGFYHEQYF. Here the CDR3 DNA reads TGTGCCAGCAGTCCCGGGACAGGGTTTTACCACGAGCAGTACTTC.

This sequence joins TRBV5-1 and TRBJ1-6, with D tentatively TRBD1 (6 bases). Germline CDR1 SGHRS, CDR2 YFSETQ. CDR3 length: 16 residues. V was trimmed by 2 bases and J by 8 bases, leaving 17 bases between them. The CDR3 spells CASSLVSGGADSPLHF. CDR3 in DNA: TGCGCCAGCAGCTTAGTGTCCGGGGGCGCAGATTCACCCCTCCACTTT.

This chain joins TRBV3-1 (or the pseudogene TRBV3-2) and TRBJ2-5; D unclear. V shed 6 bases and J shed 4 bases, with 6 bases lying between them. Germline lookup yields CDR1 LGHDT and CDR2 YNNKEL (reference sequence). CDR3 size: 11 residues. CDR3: CASRARETQYF. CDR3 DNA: TGTGCCAGCAGGGCCCGAGAGACCCAGTACTTC.

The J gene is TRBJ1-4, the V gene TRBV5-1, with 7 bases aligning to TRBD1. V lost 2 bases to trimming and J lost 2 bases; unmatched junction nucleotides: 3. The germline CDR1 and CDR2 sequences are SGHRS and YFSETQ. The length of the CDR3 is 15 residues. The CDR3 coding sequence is TGCGCCAGCAGCTTCGGACAGGCTACTAATGAAAAACTGTTTTTT. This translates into CASSFGQATNEKLFF. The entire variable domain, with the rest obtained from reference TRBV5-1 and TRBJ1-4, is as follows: KAGVTQTPRYLIKTRGQQVTLSCSPISGHRSVSWYQQTPGQGLQFLFEYFSETQRNKGNFPGRFSGRQFSNSRSEMNVSTLELGDSALYLCASSFGQATNEKLFFGSGTQLSVL.

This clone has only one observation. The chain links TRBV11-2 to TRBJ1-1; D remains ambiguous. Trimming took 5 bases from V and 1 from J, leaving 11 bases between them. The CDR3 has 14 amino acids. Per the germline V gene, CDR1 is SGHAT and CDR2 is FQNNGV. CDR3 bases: TGTGCCAGCAGCAGCGGGCGTCGGAACACTGAAGCTTTCTTT. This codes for CASSSGRRNTEAFF. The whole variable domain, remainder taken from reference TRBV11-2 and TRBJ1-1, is EAGVAQSPRYKIIEKRQSVAFWCNPISGHATLYWYQQILGQGPKLLIQFQNNGVVDDSQLPKDRFSAERLKGVDSTLKIQPAKLEDSAVYLCASSSGRRNTEAFFGQGTRLTVV.

CDR3 nucleotide sequence: TGTGCCAGCAGAGGGACAGTGAACACCGGGGAGCTGTTTTTT. It is translated as CASRGTVNTGELFF. The gene calls are TRBV25-1 and TRBJ2-2, with TRBD1 matching over 7 bases. This CDR3 has 14 amino acids. CDR1 and CDR2 (germline): MGHDK, SYGVNS. J lost 1 base, V lost 6 bases, and 2 bases had no gene match.

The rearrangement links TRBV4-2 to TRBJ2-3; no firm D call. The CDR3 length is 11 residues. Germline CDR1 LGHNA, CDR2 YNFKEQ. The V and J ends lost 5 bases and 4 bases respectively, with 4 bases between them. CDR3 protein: CASSKSDTQYF. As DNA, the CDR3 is TGTGCCAGCAGCAAATCAGATACGCAGTATTTT.

CDR3 DNA sequence: TGTGCCAGCACCCGGACAGGGGATCAGCCCCAGCATTTT. This encodes CASTRTGDQPQHF. The chain is built from TRBV12-3 or TRBV12-4 and TRBJ1-5; 9 nucleotides match TRBD1. This CDR3 comprises 13 residues. After removal of 7 bases from V and 5 bases from J, the junction contained 3 bases not matched to a gene.